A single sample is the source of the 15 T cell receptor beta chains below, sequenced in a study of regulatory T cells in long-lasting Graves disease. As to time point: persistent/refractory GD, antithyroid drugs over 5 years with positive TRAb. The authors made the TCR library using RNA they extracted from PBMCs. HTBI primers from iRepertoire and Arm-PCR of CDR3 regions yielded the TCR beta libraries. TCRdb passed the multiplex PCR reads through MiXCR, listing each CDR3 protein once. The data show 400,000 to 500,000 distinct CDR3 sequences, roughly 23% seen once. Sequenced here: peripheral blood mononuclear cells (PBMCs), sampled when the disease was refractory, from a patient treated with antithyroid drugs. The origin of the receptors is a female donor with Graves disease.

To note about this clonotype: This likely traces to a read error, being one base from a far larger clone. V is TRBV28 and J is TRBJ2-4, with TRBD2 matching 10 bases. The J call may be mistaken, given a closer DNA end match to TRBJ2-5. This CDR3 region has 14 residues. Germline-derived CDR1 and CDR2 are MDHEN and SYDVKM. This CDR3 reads CASTIASGRATQYF. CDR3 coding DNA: TGTGCCAGCACCATAGCTAGCGGGAGAGCGACCCAGTACTTC.

The CDR3 DNA reads TGCAGTGCCCTAAGACTAGCGGGAGACTCCGGGGAGGCCCAGTACTTC. This sequence encodes CSALRLAGDSGEAQYF. The chain carries TRBV20-1 and TRBJ2-5; 12 bases line up with TRBD2. The V and J ends lost 6 bases and 9 bases, in that order; junction bases with no gene match: 17. The CDR3 is made up of 16 amino acids. Germline V CDR1 and CDR2: DFQATT, SNEGSKA (reference sequence).

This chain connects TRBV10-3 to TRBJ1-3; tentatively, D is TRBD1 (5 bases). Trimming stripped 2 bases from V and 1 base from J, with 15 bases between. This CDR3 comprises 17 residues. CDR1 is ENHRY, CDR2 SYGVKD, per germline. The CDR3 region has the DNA TGTGCCATCAGTGAGCGAGGGCCAGGGAGTTCTGGAAACACCATATATTTT. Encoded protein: CAISERGPGSSGNTIYF.

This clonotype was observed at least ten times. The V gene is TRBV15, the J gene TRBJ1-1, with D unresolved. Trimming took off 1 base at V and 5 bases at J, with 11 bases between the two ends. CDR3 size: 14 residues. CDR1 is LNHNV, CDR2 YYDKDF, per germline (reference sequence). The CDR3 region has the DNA TGTGCCACCAGCAGAGGAGGGAAGTTTACTGAAGCTTTCTTT. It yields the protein CATSRGGKFTEAFF.

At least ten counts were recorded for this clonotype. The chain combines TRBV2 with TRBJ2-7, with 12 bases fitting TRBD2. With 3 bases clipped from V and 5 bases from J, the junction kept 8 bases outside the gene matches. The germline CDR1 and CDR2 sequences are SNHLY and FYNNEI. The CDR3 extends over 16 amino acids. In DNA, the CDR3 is TGTGCCAGCAGTGAGTGGCTAGCGGGAGGGAAGAACGAGCAGTACTTC. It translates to CASSEWLAGGKNEQYF. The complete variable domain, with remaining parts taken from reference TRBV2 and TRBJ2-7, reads EPEVTQTPSHQVTQMGQEVILRCVPISNHLYFYWYRQILGQKVEFLVSFYNNEISEKSEIFDDQFSVERPDGSNFTLKIRSTKLEDSAMYFCASSEWLAGGKNEQYFGPGTRLTVT.

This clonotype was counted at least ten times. CDR3 nucleotides: TGTGCCAGCGAATCTGAGACATCCAGGACCGGGGAGCTGTTTTTT. It specifies CASESETSRTGELFF. V usage is TRBV2 and J usage is TRBJ2-2, with unresolved D. This CDR3 has 15 residues. CDR1 and CDR2 (germline): SNHLY, FYNNEI. The V and J ends lost 8 bases and 5 bases respectively, with 18 bases between them.

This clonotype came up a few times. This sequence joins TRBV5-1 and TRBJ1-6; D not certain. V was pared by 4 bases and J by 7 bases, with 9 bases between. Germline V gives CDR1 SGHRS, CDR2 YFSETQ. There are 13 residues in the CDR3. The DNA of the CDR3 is TGCGCCAGCAGCCCGACTGCCAATTCACCCCTCCACTTT. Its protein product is CASSPTANSPLHF.

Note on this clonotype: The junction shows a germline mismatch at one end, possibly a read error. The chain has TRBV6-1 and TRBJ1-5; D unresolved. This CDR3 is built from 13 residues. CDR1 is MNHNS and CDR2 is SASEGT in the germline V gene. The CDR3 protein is CASSQSSSQPQHF. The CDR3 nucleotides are TGTGCCAGCAGTCAATCTAGCAGTCAGCCCCAGCATTTT.

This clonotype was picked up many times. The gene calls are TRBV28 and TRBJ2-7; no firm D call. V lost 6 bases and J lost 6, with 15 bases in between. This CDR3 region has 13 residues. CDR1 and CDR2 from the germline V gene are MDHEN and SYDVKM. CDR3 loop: CASRKVVIGEQYF. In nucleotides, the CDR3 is TGTGCCAGCAGAAAAGTCGTCATTGGCGAGCAGTACTTC.

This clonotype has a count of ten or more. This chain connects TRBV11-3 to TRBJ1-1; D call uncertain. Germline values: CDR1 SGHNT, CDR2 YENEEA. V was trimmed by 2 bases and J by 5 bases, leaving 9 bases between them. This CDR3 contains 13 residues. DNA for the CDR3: TGTGCCAGCAGCTTATACGGCGGGACTGAAGCTTTCTTT. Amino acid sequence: CASSLYGGTEAFF.

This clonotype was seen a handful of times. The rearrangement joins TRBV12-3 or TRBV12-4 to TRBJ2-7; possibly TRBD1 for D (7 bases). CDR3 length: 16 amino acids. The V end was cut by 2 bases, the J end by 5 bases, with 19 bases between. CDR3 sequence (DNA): TGTGCCAGCAGTTTATCGGTGGGAACAGGGGAGGACGAGCAGTACTTC. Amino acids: CASSLSVGTGEDEQYF.

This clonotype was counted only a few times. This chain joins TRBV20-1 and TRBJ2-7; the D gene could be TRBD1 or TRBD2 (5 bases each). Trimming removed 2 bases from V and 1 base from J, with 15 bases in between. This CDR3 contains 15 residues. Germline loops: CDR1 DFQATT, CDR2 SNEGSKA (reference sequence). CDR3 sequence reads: CSARPSSRASYEQYF. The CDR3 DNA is TGCAGTGCTAGACCCTCTAGCAGGGCTTCCTACGAGCAGTACTTC.

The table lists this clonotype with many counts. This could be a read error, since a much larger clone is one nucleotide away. The CDR3: CSSPRDSTEAFF. CDR3 DNA: TGCAGTTCCCCCCGAGATAGCACTGAAGCTTTCTTT. The chain recombines TRBV20-1 with TRBJ1-1; D is undetermined. The V gene's germline CDR1 is DFQATT and CDR2 SNEGSKA (reference sequence). The V gene lost 8 bases and the J gene lost 4 bases, with 14 bases spanning the gap. The CDR3 spans 12 residues.

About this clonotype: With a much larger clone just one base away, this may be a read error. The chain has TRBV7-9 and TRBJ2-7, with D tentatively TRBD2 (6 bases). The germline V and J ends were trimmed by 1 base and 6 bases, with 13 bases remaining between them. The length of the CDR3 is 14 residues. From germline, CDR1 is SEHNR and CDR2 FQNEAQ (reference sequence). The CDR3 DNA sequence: TGTGCCAGCAGCTTAGAGGGTAGGGGAGGCGAGCAGTACTTC. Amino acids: CASSLEGRGGEQYF.

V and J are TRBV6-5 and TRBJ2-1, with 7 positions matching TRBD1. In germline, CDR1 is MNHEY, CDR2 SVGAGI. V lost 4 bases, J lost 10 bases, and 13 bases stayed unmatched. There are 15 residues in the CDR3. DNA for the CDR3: TGTGCCAGCAGTTCCTCCGGGACAGACTTCTACGAGCAGTTCTTC. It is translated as CASSSSGTDFYEQFF.